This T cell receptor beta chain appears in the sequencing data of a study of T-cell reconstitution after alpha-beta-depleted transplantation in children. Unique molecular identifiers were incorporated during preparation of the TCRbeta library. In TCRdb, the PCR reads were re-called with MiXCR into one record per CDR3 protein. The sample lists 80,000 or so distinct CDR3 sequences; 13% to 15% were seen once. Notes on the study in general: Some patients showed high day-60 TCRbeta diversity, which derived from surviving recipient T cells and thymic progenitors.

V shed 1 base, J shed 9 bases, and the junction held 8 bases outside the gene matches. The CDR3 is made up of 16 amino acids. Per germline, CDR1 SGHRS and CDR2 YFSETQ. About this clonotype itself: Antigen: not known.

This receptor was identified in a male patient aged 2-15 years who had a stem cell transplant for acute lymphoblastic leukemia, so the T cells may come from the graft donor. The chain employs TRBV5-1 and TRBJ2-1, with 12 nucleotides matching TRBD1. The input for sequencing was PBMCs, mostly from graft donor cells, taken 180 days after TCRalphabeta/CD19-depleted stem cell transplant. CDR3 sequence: CASSLPPGQGAGEQFF. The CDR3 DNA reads TGCGCCAGCAGCTTGCCTCCGGGACAGGGGGCAGGTGAGCAGTTCTTC.